The 25 T cell receptor beta chains below come from one sample, sequenced in a study of T-cell memory formation after mild COVID-19. TCRdb recomputed calls from the 5' RACE reads with MiXCR, one row per CDR3 protein. This sample has 180,000 or so distinct CDR3 sequences, with roughly 10% found just once. Input material: PBMCs or a T cell subset sorted from them (not recorded which). Receptors originate from a man aged 18 to 30 who had mild COVID-19 (a few samples of this study predate the infection). Cell type and time point are not known.

The sample holds many counts of this clonotype. J is TRBJ2-3 and V is TRBV11-2, with TRBD2 identical over 8 bases. CDR1 and CDR2 (germline): SGHAT, FQNNGV. The CDR3 is made up of 15 amino acids. V dropped 5 bases and J dropped 4; count of bases not matched to a gene: 8. The CDR3 sequence is CASSLSGLDSDTQYF. CDR3 bases: TGTGCCAGCAGCCTCTCGGGACTAGATTCAGATACGCAGTATTTT.

This chain connects TRBV5-1 to TRBJ2-5; D is perhaps TRBD1 (6 bases). V was shortened by 7 bases and J by 0 bases, with 10 bases between the two germline ends. The CDR3 has 13 amino acids. Germline values: CDR1 SGHRS, CDR2 YFSETQ. The CDR3 protein is CASLRDNQETQYF. CDR3 nucleotides: TGCGCCAGCTTACGGGACAACCAAGAGACCCAGTACTTC.

This chain links TRBV6-2 or TRBV6-3 with TRBJ2-2; 15 bases line up with TRBD2. Germline assignment: CDR1 MNHEY and CDR2 SVGEGT. The J segment lost 2 bases and the V segment lost 2 bases, leaving 6 bases of the junction unmatched. The CDR3 extends over 19 amino acids. CDR3 residues: CASSYAGTSGGINTGELFF. The DNA of the CDR3 is TGTGCCAGCAGTTACGCCGGGACTAGCGGGGGGATAAACACCGGGGAGCTGTTTTTT.

This clonotype was detected ten times or more. The gene calls are TRBV4-1 and TRBJ2-1; TRBD2 agrees at 8 bases. The CDR3 runs 16 residues. With 5 bases clipped from V and 7 bases from J, the junction kept 13 bases outside the gene matches. Germline values: CDR1 MGHRA, CDR2 YSYEKL. CDR3 DNA: TGCGCCAGCAGCAACGGGGGGGCCTTACCTGGGAATGAGCAGTTCTTC. Translated: CASSNGGALPGNEQFF.

There are a few counts of this clonotype. This rearrangement joins TRBV20-1 to TRBJ2-2; D not certain. Trimming cost V 6 bases and J 2 bases, with 16 bases left between them. Looked up from germline, CDR1 is DFQATT and CDR2 is SNEGSKA (reference sequence). The CDR3 has 15 amino acids. In DNA form, the CDR3 reads TGCAGTGCGCCTCACCCAAGGATTAACACCGGGGAGCTGTTTTTT. It yields the protein CSAPHPRINTGELFF.

This chain uses TRBV11-1 with TRBJ1-1, with D perhaps matching TRBD1 (6 bases). This CDR3 is built from 14 residues. From germline, CDR1 is SGHAT and CDR2 FQDESV (reference sequence). Deletions cut 5 bases from V and 0 bases from J, with 10 bases between. This CDR3 reads CASSNQGLNTEAFF. The DNA for the CDR3 is TGTGCCAGCAGCAATCAGGGGTTGAACACTGAAGCTTTCTTT.

The gene calls are TRBV20-1 and TRBJ2-5; 8 positions agree with TRBD1. The J segment lost 4 bases and the V segment lost 6 bases, leaving 7 bases of the junction unmatched. Germline V gene sequence: CDR1 DFQATT, CDR2 SNEGSKA (reference sequence). The CDR3 has 13 amino acids. For the CDR3, the DNA is TGCAGTGCGTACAGACAGGGGCTAGAGACCCAGTACTTC. Residues: CSAYRQGLETQYF.

This clonotype was detected ten times or more. This chain uses TRBV5-1 with TRBJ2-7, with D tentatively TRBD2 (5 bases). The V gene lost 0 bases and the J gene lost 1 base, with 5 bases spanning the gap. From germline, CDR1 is SGHRS and CDR2 YFSETQ. This CDR3 region has 13 residues. The CDR3 sequence is CASSLAGSYEQYF. CDR3 DNA sequence: TGCGCCAGCAGCTTGGCGGGGTCCTACGAGCAGTACTTC.

This clonotype has ten or more counts. CDR3 in amino acids: CASSLGTLYYGYTF. The CDR3 region has the DNA TGCGCCAGCAGCTTGGGAACCCTCTACTATGGCTACACCTTC. This chain uses TRBV5-1 with TRBJ1-2, with D unclear. This CDR3 is built from 14 residues. Germline assignment: CDR1 SGHRS and CDR2 YFSETQ. Between the trimmed V and J ends, which lost 0 bases and 3 bases, there was a span of 9 bases.

The chain couples TRBV5-1 to TRBJ1-1; TRBD1 matches 8 bases. The germline CDR1 and CDR2 sequences are SGHRS and YFSETQ. V was pared by 4 bases and J by 5 bases, with 13 bases of the junction left unmatched. This CDR3 is 16 amino acids long. The CDR3 DNA reads TGCGCCAGCAGCCCACACTCAGGACAGGGTTTAACTGAAGCTTTCTTT. Encoded protein: CASSPHSGQGLTEAFF.

The rearrangement links TRBV20-1 to TRBJ2-3; TRBD2 aligns across 13 bases. In germline, CDR1 is DFQATT, CDR2 SNEGSKA (reference sequence). The CDR3 extends over 15 amino acids. V was clipped by 6 bases and J by 0 bases; unmatched bases: 3. This CDR3 is CSATTSGGSTDTQYF. CDR3 nucleotides: TGCAGTGCCACGACTAGCGGGGGGAGCACAGATACGCAGTATTTT.

The gene calls are TRBV21-1 and TRBJ2-3. TRBV21-1 is tagged as a pseudogene. The CDR3 is 16 amino acids. The DNA for the CDR3 is TGTGCCAGCAGCAAAGTCGGCAGGAACCCCACAGATACGCAGTATTTT. It specifies CASSKVGRNPTDTQYF.

This clonotype was detected a few times. The V gene is TRBV7-2, the J gene TRBJ1-6; D is unclear. CDR3 length: 14 residues. From germline, CDR1 is SGHTA and CDR2 FQGNSA. V was trimmed by 2 bases and J by 6 bases, leaving 8 bases between them. The CDR3 bases are TGTGCCAGCAGCTTACAGGCCTCTAATTCACCCCTCCACTTT. Translation: CASSLQASNSPLHF.

The table lists this clonotype with many counts. The chain couples TRBV5-1 to TRBJ1-1; 8 positions agree with TRBD1. The germline CDR1 and CDR2 sequences are SGHRS and YFSETQ. The length of the CDR3 is 14 residues. Trimming at V came to 3 bases and at J to 0 bases, leaving 1 base not matched to a gene. As DNA, the CDR3 is TGCGCCAGCAGCTCGACAGGGGTGAACACTGAAGCTTTCTTT. Translated, it gives CASSSTGVNTEAFF.

This clonotype showed up just a few times. The chain is built from TRBV6-5 and TRBJ1-1, with D unclear. This CDR3 comprises 14 residues. V lost 8 bases to trimming and J lost 0 bases, with 13 bases between them. Germline values: CDR1 MNHEY, CDR2 SVGAGI. As DNA, the CDR3 is TGTGCCAGCGGAGTTCAACCGCTGAACACTGAAGCTTTCTTT. Its protein is CASGVQPLNTEAFF.

This clonotype has just a few counts. The rearrangement links TRBV12-3 or TRBV12-4 to TRBJ2-3; D possibly corresponds to TRBD2 (6 bases). The CDR3 covers 13 residues. V shed 7 bases and J shed 4 bases, with 12 bases lying between them. The CDR3 reads CASNVRGADTQYF. The DNA for the CDR3 is TGTGCCAGCAACGTGCGGGGCGCAGATACGCAGTATTTT.

The chain has TRBV24-1 and TRBJ2-3, with 7 nucleotides matching TRBD2. There are 12 residues in the CDR3. Trimming took 9 bases from V and 5 from J; bases not matched to a gene: 4. CDR1 is KGHDR, CDR2 SFDVKD, per germline. Written as DNA, the CDR3 is TGTGCCACCGGGGGAGGGGAAGATACGCAGTATTTT. It specifies CATGGGEDTQYF.

In this sample, this clonotype turned up a few times. The chain has TRBV15 and TRBJ1-1; D is perhaps TRBD1 (6 bases). The germline V gene encodes CDR1 LNHNV and CDR2 YYDKDF (reference sequence). This CDR3 has 13 residues. Deletions cut 4 bases from V and 11 bases from J, with 17 bases between. The CDR3 DNA sequence: TGTGCCACCAGCAAGGACAGCCGGTATTCTGCTTTCTTT. Residues: CATSKDSRYSAFF.

The V call is TRBV4-3, the J call TRBJ1-6, with a tentative D call TRBD1 (5 bases). This CDR3 has 14 residues. In germline, CDR1 is LGHNA, CDR2 YSLEER. V dropped 0 bases and J dropped 7 bases, with 7 bases sitting between them. CDR3: CASSQEWGNSPLHF. The CDR3 bases are TGCGCCAGCAGCCAAGAGTGGGGGAATTCACCCCTCCACTTT.

In its sample, this clonotype was seen a few times. The CDR3 spells CASSPGQGAYEQYV. The CDR3 bases are TGTGCCAGCTCACCTGGACAGGGGGCGTACGAGCAGTACGTC. The chain combines TRBV18 with TRBJ2-7, with TRBD1 matching over 11 bases. The CDR3 has 14 residues. Germline CDR1 is KGHSH and CDR2 is LQKENI. The ends lost 3 bases at V and 4 bases at J; junction bases unmatched: 2.

In this sample, this clonotype turned up many times. The chain employs TRBV14 and TRBJ1-2; D call uncertain. CDR1 SGHDN and CDR2 FVKESK come from the germline V gene. Trimming removed 4 bases at V and 8 bases at J, with 17 bases between. The CDR3 contains 14 residues. The CDR3 is CASSPLLQTRGYTF. In nucleotides, the CDR3 is TGTGCCAGCAGCCCTCTTCTCCAGACACGAGGCTACACCTTC.

This clonotype was found many times. V gene TRBV7-2 combines with J gene TRBJ2-2, with 8 nucleotides matching TRBD1. Trimming took 4 bases from V and 7 from J; bases not matched to a gene: 5. This CDR3 is built from 14 residues. Germline V gene lookup returns CDR1 SGHTA and CDR2 FQGNSA. The CDR3 coding sequence is TGTGCCAGCAGCTGGACAGGGATCGACGGGGAGCTGTTTTTT. Its translation is CASSWTGIDGELFF.

CDR3 protein: CASSFSGGADIQYF. The CDR3 coding sequence is TGTGCCAGCAGTTTTAGCGGGGGGGCTGACATTCAGTACTTC. The chain employs TRBV7-2 and TRBJ2-4, with 11 bases matching TRBD2. Germline values: CDR1 SGHTA, CDR2 FQGNSA. The CDR3 is 14 amino acids. Trimming removed 6 bases from V and 8 bases from J; junction bases left unmatched: 6.

As to this clonotype: Mismatch with germline at one junction end may stem from a read error. J is TRBJ2-4 and V is TRBV25-1; no clear D gene. This CDR3 spans 11 amino acids. Germline V gives CDR1 MGHDK, CDR2 SYGVNS. The CDR3 nucleotides are TGTGCCAGCAGTGAGCGGACGACATTGAGCTTC. This translates into CASSERTTLSF.

J is TRBJ1-3 and V is TRBV6-5; D gene ambiguous. This CDR3 has 15 amino acids. Looked up from germline, CDR1 is MNHEY and CDR2 is SVGAGI. V was pared by 4 bases and J by 0 bases, with 10 bases between. This CDR3 reads CASSLGGSSGNTIYF. CDR3 nucleotides: TGTGCCAGCAGTTTGGGTGGAAGCTCTGGAAACACCATATATTTT.